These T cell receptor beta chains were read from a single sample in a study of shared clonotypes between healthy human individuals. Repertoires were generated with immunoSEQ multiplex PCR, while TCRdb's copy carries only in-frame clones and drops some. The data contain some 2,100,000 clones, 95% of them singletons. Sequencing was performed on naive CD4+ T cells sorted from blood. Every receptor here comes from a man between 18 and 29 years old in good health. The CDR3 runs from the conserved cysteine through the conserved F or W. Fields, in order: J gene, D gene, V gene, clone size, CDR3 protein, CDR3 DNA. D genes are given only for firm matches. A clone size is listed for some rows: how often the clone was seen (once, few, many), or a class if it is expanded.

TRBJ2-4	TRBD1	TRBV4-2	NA	CASSQDGTGGSKNIQYF	TGTGCCAGCAGCCAAGATGGGACAGGGGGCTCCAAAAACATTCAGTACTTC
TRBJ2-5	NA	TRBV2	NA	CASSSQSLYQETQYF	TGTGCCAGCAGTTCACAGTCCCTGTACCAAGAGACCCAGTACTTC
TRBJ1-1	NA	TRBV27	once	CASALRGVRKTEAFF	TGTGCCAGCGCCCTTAGGGGGGTTCGGAAAACTGAAGCTTTCTTT
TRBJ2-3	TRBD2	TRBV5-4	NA	CASSSGLAGVAADTQYF	TGTGCCAGCAGCTCGGGACTAGCGGGAGTTGCCGCAGATACGCAGTATTTT
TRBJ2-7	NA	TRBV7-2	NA	CASSLMGTFYEQYF	TGTGCCAGCAGCTTAATGGGTACTTTCTACGAGCAGTACTTC
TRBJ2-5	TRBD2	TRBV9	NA	CASSAPGLGKETQYF	TGTGCCAGCAGCGCGCCGGGACTAGGGAAAGAGACCCAGTACTTC
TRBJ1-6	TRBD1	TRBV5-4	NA	CASSSQGYNSPLHF	TGTGCCAGCAGCTCACAGGGGTATAATTCACCCCTCCACTTT
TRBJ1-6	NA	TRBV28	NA	CASSLPDRGSPLHF	TGTGCCAGCAGTTTGCCTGACCGAGGTTCACCCCTCCACTTT
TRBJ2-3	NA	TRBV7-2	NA	CASSPYPDSDTQYF	TGTGCCAGCAGCCCATACCCCGATAGCGATACGCAGTATTTT
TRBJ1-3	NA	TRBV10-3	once	CAISLDGDSGNTIYF	TGTGCCATCAGTCTTGACGGAGACTCTGGAAACACCATATATTTT
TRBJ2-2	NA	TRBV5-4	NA	CATSLDTTGELFF	TGTGCCACCAGTTTAGACACGACCGGGGAGCTGTTTTTT
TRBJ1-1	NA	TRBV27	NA	CASSLRTAPLEAFF	TGTGCCAGCAGTTTGAGGACAGCGCCTCTTGAAGCTTTCTTT
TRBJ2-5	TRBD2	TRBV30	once	CAWSVGAGAGETQYF	TGTGCCTGGAGTGTGGGAGCAGGAGCGGGGGAGACCCAGTACTTC
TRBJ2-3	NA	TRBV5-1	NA	CASSLERTAFSTDTQYF	TGCGCCAGCAGCTTGGAAAGGACAGCATTTAGCACAGATACGCAGTATTTT
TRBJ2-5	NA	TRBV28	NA	CASSHRGRGELGQETQYF	TGTGCCAGCAGCCATAGAGGCAGGGGAGAATTGGGACAAGAGACCCAGTACTTC
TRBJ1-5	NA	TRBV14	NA	CASSLAGGNQPQHF	TGTGCCAGCAGCTTGGCAGGGGGCAATCAGCCCCAGCATTTT
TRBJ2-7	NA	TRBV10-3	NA	CAISEGSLISYEQYF	TGTGCCATCAGTGAGGGCTCCTTGATCTCCTACGAGCAGTACTTC
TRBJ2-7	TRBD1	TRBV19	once	CATRDRTAYEQYF	TGTGCCACCAGGGACAGAACTGCCTACGAGCAGTACTTC
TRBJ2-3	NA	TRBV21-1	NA	CASSSPRGDTQYF	TGTGCCAGCAGCAGTCCGAGGGGGGATACGCAGTATTTT
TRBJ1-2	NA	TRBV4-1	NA	CASSQDLRALVGYTF	TGCGCCAGCAGCCAAGATCTACGGGCCCTCGTTGGCTACACCTTC
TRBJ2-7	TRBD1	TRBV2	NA	CASSRTGYEQYF	TGTGCCAGCAGTCGGACAGGATACGAGCAGTACTTC
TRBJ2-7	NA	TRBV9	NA	CASSAFPGPSYEQYF	TGTGCCAGCAGCGCGTTTCCGGGTCCATCCTACGAGCAGTACTTC
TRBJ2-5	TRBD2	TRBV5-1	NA	CASTLRGLAGQETQYF	TGCGCCAGCACCCTGCGGGGACTAGCGGGCCAAGAGACCCAGTACTTC
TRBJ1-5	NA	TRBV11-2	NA	CASSLHGHQPQHF	TGTGCCAGCAGCTTACACGGTCATCAGCCCCAGCATTTT
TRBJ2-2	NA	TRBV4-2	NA	CASSQESGAERGELFF	TGTGCCAGCAGCCAAGAATCGGGGGCGGAACGCGGGGAGCTGTTTTTT
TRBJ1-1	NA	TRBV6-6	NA	CASSYSNRQGNTEAFF	TGTGCCAGCAGTTACTCGAATCGTCAGGGGAACACTGAAGCTTTCTTT
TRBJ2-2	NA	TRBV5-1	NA	CASSHGRVENTGELFF	TGCGCCAGCAGCCACGGCCGGGTCGAGAACACCGGGGAGCTGTTTTTT
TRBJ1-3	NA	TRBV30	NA	CAWSVGGSLNTIYF	TGTGCCTGGAGTGTCGGGGGATCGCTAAACACCATATATTTT
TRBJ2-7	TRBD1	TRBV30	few	CAWSLRGQGAGQYF	TGTGCCTGGAGTCTGAGGGGACAGGGGGCCGGGCAGTACTTC
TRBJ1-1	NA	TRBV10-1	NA	CASSESGGMYTEAFF	TGCGCCAGCAGTGAGTCCGGGGGCATGTACACTGAAGCTTTCTTT
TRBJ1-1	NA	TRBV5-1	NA	CASSLAPQGQNTEAFF	TGCGCCAGCAGCTTGGCCCCACAGGGCCAGAACACTGAAGCTTTCTTT